The next 7 T cell receptor beta chains were all read from a single sample in a study of cytomegalovirus exposure and HLA in healthy donors. Vbeta (60) and Jbeta (13) primers were used in the PCR. The data were produced by immunoSEQ multiplex PCR, yet TCRdb's version contains in-frame clones alone and is incomplete. The sample contains roughly 120,000 clones, 15% of which appear only once. Sequenced material: PBMCs. The receptors stem from a woman younger than 35 in good health and CMV-seronegative.

This clone was counted between two and nine times. This chain joins TRBV6-4 and TRBJ2-3; no firm D call. Trimming removed 10 bases from V and 0 bases from J, with 11 bases in between. This CDR3 is 13 amino acids long. Germline V CDR1 and CDR2: MRHNA, SNTAGT. Written as DNA, the CDR3 is TGTGCCACCTCTTCTTCTAGCACAGATACGCAGTATTTT. This codes for CATSSSSTDTQYF.

The rearrangement links TRBV9 to TRBJ1-1; D possibly corresponds to TRBD1 (6 bases). Germline CDR1 reads SGDLS; CDR2 reads YYNGEE. Trimming took 0 bases from V and 3 from J, leaving 12 bases between them. This CDR3 contains 15 residues. The CDR3 reads CASSVGWEGDTEAFF. As DNA, the CDR3 is TGTGCCAGCAGCGTAGGTTGGGAGGGGGACACTGAAGCTTTCTTT. The whole variable domain, filled in from reference TRBV9 and TRBJ1-1, reads DSGVTQTPKHLITATGQRVTLRCSPRSGDLSVYWYQQSLDQGLQFLIQYYNGEERAKGNILERFSAQQFPDLHSELNLSSLELGDSALYFCASSVGWEGDTEAFFGQGTRLTVV.

This clone was observed a few times. V gene TRBV30 combines with J gene TRBJ2-3; D not certain. V lost 0 bases, J lost 6 bases, and 10 bases lay in between. The CDR3 totals 13 residues. Looked up from germline, CDR1 is GTSNPN and CDR2 is SVGIG (reference sequence). CDR3 nucleotides: TGTGCCTGGAGTGTAGTCGGTTCGGATACGCAGTATTTT. It codes for CAWSVVGSDTQYF.

This chain joins TRBV19 and TRBJ2-2; possibly TRBD2 for D (5 bases). CDR1 is LNHDA, CDR2 SQIVND, per germline (reference sequence). The V gene lost 3 bases and the J gene lost 0 bases, with 8 bases spanning the gap. This CDR3 has 15 residues. The CDR3 loop is CASSIGAANTGELFF. CDR3 DNA sequence: TGTGCCAGTAGTATTGGAGCGGCGAACACCGGGGAGCTGTTTTTT. The entire variable domain, with the rest obtained from reference TRBV19 and TRBJ2-2, is as follows: DGGITQSPKYLFRKEGQNVTLSCEQNLNHDAMYWYRQDPGQGLRLIYYSQIVNDFQKGDIAEGYSVSREKKESFPLTVTSAQKNPTAFYLCASSIGAANTGELFFGEGSRLTVL.

The chain is built from TRBV2 and TRBJ2-7; 8 bases map to TRBD2. V dropped 4 bases and J dropped 2; count of bases not matched to a gene: 7. The CDR3 has 15 residues. Germline V lookup: CDR1 SNHLY, CDR2 FYNNEI. CDR3 protein: CASSGPSGLPYEQYF. The DNA for the CDR3 is TGTGCCAGCAGTGGCCCTAGCGGGCTCCCCTACGAGCAGTACTTC.

This chain uses TRBV4-3 with TRBJ1-5, with D possibly matching TRBD1 (6 bases). Per germline, CDR1 LGHNA and CDR2 YSLEER. This CDR3 has 15 amino acids. The V end lost 3 bases, the J end lost 3 bases, and 12 bases lay between the germline ends. The CDR3 DNA sequence: TGCGCCAGCAGCCAGGGAAGGGGACACAATCAGCCCCAGCATTTT. Protein product: CASSQGRGHNQPQHF.

This chain joins TRBV15 and TRBJ1-2; 7 nucleotides align to TRBD1. This CDR3 is 16 amino acids long. The germline V gene has CDR1 LNHNV and CDR2 YYDKDF (reference sequence). V trimming: 2 bases; J trimming: 7 bases; junction bases outside the gene matches: 13. CDR3 sequence (DNA): TGTGCCACCAGCAGAATTCTGTCGGGCCAGGGGGTTGGCTACACCTTC. It codes for CATSRILSGQGVGYTF.